One T cell receptor beta chain is described in this entry. Its antigen is not known. V shed 1 base and J 3 bases; nucleotides not matched to a gene: 2. Germline CDR1 and CDR2: LNHNV and YYDKDF (reference sequence). The CDR3 runs 15 residues. The donor group consisted entirely of healthy Caucasians. A template switching step contributed a universal primer site, while unique molecular identifiers were present in the cDNA. TCRdb re-derived calls from the 5' RACE reads in MiXCR, one entry per CDR3 protein. In the table there are around 670,000 distinct CDR3 sequences, 5.5% to 6.5% of which are singletons. The entry originates in a study of identical twins. Overall study results and limits: Excess sharing between twins was weaker in beta out-of-frame sequences. Within cord blood, abundant beta clonotypes carried fewer insertions, but memory repertoires showed no such trend.

The source material was naive T cells sorted from blood. The TCR sequence derives from a man younger than 35 in good health. The chain combines TRBV15 with TRBJ2-5; 10 nucleotides match TRBD1. CDR3 loop: CATSRGDRGEETQYF. The CDR3 DNA reads TGTGCCACCAGCAGAGGGGACAGGGGCGAAGAGACCCAGTACTTC.